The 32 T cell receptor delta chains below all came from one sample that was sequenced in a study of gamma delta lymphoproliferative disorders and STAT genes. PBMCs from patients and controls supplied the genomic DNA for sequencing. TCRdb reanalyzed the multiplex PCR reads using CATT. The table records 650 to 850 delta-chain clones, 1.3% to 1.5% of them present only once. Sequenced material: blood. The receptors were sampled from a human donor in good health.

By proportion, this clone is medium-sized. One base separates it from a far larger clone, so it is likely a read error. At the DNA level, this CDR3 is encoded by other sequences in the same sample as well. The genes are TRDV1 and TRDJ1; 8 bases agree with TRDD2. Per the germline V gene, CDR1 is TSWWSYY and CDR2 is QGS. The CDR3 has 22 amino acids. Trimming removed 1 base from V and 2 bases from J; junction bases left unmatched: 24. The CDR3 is CALGEPIAFLALWGSHTDKLIF. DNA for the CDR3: TGTGCTCTTGGGGAACCGATAGCCTTCCTAGCCCTCTGGGGCAGTCATACCGATAAACTCATCTTT.

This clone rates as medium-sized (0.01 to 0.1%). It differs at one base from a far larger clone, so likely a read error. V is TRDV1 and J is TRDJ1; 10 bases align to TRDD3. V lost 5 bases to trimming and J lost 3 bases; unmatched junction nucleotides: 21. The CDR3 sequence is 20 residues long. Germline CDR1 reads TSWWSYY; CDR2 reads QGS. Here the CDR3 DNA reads TGTGCTCTTGGGAAGGCCCTCCTACGTTCTGGGGGATATCTATCCGATAAACTCATCTTT. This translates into CALGKALLRSGGYLSDKLIF.

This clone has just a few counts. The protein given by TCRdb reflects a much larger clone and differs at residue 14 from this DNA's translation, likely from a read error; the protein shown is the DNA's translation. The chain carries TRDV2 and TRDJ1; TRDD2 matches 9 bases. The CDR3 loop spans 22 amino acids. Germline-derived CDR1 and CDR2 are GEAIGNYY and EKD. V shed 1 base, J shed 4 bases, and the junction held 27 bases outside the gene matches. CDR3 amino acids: CACDTILKPSYQLRDTHDKLIF. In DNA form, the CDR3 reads TGTGCCTGTGACACAATTCTAAAGCCTTCCTACCAATTGAGGGATACCCACGATAAACTCATCTTT.

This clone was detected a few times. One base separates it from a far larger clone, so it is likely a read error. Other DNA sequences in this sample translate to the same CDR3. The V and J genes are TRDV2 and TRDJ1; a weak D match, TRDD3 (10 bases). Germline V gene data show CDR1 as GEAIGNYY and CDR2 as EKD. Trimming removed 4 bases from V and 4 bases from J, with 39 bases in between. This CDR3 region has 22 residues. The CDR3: CACDTILKPSYQLGDTHDKLIF. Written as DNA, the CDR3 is TGTGCCTGTGATACAATTCTAAAGCCTTCCTACCAATTGGGGGATACCCACGATAAACTCATCTTT.

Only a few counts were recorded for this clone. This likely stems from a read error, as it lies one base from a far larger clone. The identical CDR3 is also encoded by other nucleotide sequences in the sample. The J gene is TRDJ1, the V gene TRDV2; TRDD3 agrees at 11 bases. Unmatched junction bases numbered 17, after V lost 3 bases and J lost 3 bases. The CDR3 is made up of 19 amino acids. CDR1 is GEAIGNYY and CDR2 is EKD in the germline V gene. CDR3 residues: CACDDLILGDTPSPDKLIF. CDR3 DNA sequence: TGTGCCTGTGACGACCTCATTCTGGGGGATACTCCGTCTCCCGATAAACTCATCTTT.

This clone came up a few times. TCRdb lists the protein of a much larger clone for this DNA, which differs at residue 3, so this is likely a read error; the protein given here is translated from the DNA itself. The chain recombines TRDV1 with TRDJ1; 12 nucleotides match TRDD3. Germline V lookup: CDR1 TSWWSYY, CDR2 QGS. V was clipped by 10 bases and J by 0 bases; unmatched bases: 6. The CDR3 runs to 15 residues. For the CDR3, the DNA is TGTGCTCCGCTTACTGGGGGATACAACACCGATAAACTCATCTTT. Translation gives CAPLTGGYNTDKLIF.

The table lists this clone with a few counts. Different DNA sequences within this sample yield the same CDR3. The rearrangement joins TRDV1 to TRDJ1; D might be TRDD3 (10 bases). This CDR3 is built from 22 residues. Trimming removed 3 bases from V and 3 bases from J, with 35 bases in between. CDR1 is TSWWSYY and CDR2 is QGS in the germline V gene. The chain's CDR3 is CALGEPIAFLRSGGYLSDKLIF. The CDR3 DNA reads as TGTGCTCTTGGGGAGCCGATAGCCTTCCTACGTTCTGGGGGATATCTATCCGATAAACTCATCTTT.

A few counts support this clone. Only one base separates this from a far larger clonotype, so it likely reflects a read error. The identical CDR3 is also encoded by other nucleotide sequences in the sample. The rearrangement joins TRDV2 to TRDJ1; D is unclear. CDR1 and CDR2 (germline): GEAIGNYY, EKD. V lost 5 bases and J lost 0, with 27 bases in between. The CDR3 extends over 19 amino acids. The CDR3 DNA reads TGTGCCTGTGTTCCCGTTGTTACCCCCACACTGTGGGACACCGATAAACTCATCTTT. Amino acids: CACVPVVTPTLWDTDKLIF.

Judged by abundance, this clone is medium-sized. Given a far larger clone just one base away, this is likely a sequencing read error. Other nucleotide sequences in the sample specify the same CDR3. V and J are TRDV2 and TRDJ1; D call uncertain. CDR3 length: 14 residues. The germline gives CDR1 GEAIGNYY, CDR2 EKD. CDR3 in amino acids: CACDTLTGTDKLIF. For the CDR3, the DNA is TGTGCCTGCGACACCCTCACCGGGACCGATAAACTCATCTTT.

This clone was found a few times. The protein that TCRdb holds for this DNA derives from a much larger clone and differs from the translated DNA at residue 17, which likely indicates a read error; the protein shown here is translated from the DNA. CDR3 coding DNA: TGTGCCTGTGACACCTCGAGCCTTTCGGCGTACTGGGGGATAGAGGACAGGGGTAAACTCATCTTT. This encodes CACDTSSLSAYWGIEDRGKLIF. The chain joins TRDV2 to TRDJ1; 11 positions match TRDD3. CDR1 GEAIGNYY and CDR2 EKD come from the germline V gene. Trimming cost V 0 bases and J 7 bases; bases outside gene matches: 27. The CDR3 extends over 22 amino acids.

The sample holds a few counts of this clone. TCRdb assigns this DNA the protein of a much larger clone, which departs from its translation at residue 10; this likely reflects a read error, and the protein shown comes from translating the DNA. CDR3 nucleotides: TGTGCTCTTGGGAAGGCCTTCCTACGTTTTGGGGGATATCTATCCGATAAACTCATCTTT. This gives the protein CALGKAFLRFGGYLSDKLIF. The chain combines TRDV1 with TRDJ1; D may be TRDD2 or TRDD3 (9 bases each). Germline loops: CDR1 TSWWSYY, CDR2 QGS. V gave up 5 bases and J gave up 3 bases, with 31 bases separating them. The length of the CDR3 is 20 residues.

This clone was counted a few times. Here the CDR3 DNA reads TGTGCTCTTGGGGACCCTCTTGTCTTCCTAGCCTGGGGATCGGTTTGTACCCACGATAAACTCATCTTT. Translating it yields CALGDPLVFLAWGSVCTHDKLIF. The V call is TRDV1, the J call TRDJ1, with D possibly matching TRDD2 (7 bases). CDR3 length: 23 amino acids. Germline V CDR1 and CDR2: TSWWSYY, QGS. With 3 bases removed from V and 4 bases from J, the gap between germline ends came to 39 bases.

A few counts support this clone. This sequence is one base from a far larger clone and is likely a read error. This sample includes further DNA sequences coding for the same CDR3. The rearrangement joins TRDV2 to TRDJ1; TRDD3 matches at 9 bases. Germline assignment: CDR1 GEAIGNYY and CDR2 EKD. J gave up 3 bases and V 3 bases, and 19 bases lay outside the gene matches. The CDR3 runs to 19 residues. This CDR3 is CACDDLILGDTPSPDKLIF. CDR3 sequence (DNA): TGTGCCTGTGACGACCTCATTCTCGGGGATACGCCGTCTCCCGATAAACTCATCTTT.

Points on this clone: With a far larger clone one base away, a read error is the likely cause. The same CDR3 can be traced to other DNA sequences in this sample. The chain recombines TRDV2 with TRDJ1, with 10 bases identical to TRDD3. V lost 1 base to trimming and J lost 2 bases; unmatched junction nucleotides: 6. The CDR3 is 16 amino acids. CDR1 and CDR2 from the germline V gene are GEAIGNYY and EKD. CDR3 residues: CACDTLGDKMTDKLIF. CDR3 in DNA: TGTGCCTGTGACACGCTGGGGGATAAAATGACCGATAAACTCATCTTT.

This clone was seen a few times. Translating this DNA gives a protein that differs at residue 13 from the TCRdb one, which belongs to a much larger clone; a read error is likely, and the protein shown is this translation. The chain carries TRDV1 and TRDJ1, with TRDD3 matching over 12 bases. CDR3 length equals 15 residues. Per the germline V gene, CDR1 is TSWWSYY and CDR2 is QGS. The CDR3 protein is CALLTGGYNTDKFIF. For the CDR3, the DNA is TGTGCTCTGCTTACTGGGGGATACAACACCGATAAATTCATCTTT.

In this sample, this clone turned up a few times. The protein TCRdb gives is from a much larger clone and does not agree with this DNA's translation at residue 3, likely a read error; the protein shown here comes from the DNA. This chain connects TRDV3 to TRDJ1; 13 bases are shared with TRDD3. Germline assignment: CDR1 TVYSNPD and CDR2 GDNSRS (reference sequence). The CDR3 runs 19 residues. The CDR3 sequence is CASAFHYYWGIRHTDKLIF. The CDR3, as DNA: TGTGCATCCGCCTTCCATTATTACTGGGGGATACGCCACACCGATAAACTCATCTTT.

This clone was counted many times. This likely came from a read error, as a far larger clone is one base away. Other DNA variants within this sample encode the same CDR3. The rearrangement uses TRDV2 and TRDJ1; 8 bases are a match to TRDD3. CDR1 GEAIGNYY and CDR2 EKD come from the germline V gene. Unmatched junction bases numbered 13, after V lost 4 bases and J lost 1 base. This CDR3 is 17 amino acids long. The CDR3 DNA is TGTGCCTGTGAGGAACTGGGGGGACTTAGGGTCACCGATAAACTCATCTTT. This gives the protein CACEELGGLRVTDKLIF.

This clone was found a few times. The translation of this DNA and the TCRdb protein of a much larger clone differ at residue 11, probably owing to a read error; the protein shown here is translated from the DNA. The CDR3 reads CACDDLILGDAPSPDKLIF. CDR3 sequence (DNA): TGTGCCTGTGACGACCTCATTCTGGGGGATGCGCCGTCTCCCGATAAACTCATCTTT. The chain recombines TRDV2 with TRDJ1, with 9 bases that match TRDD3. With V trimmed by 3 bases and J by 3 bases, 19 bases remained unmatched. The CDR3 is 19 residues long. CDR1 and CDR2 (germline): GEAIGNYY, EKD.

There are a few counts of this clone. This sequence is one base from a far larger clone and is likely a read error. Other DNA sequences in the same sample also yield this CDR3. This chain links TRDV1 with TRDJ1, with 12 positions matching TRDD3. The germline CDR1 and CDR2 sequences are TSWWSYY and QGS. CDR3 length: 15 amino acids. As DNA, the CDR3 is TGTGCCCTGCTTACTGGGGGATACAACACCGATAAACTCATCTTT. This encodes CALLTGGYNTDKLIF.

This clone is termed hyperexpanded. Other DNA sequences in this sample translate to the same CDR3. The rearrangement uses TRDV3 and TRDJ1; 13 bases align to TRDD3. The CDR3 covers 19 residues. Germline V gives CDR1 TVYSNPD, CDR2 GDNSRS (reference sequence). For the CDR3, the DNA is TGTGCATTCGCCTTCCATTATTACTGGGGGATACGCCACACCGATAAACTCATCTTT. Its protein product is CAFAFHYYWGIRHTDKLIF.

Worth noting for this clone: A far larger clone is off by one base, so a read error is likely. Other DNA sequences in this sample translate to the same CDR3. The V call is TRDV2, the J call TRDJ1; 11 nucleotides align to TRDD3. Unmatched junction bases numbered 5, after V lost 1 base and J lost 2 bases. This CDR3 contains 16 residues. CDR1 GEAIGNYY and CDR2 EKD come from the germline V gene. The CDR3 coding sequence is TGTGCCTGTGACACACTGGGGGATAAGATGACCGATAAACTCATCTTT. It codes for CACDTLGDKMTDKLIF.

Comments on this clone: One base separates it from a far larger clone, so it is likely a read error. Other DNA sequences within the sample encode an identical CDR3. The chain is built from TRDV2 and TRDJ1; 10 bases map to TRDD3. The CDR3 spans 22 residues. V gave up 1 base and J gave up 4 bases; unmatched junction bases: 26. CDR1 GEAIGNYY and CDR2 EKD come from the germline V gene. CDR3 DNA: TGTGCCTGTGACACAATTCTAAAGCCTTCTTACCAATTGGGGGATACCCACGATAAACTCATCTTT. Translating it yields CACDTILKPSYQLGDTHDKLIF.

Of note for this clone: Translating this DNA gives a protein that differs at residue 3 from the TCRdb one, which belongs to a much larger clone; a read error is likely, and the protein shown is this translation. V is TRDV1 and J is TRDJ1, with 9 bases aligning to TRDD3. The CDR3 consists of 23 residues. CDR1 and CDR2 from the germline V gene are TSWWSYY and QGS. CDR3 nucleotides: TGTGCTGTTGGGGACCCTCTTGTCTTCCTAGCCTGGGGGATCGGTTTGTACACCGATAAACTCATCTTT. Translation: CAVGDPLVFLAWGIGLYTDKLIF.

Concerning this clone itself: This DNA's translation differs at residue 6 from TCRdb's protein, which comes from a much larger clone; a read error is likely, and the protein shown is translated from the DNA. The chain's CDR3 is CALGFMLGDAVGYTDKLIF. CDR3 sequence (DNA): TGTGCTCTTGGTTTTATGCTGGGGGATGCGGTGGGGTACACCGATAAACTCATCTTT. The chain employs TRDV1 and TRDJ1; 9 nucleotides line up with TRDD3. V lost 6 bases and J lost 0; bases outside the gene matches: 17. CDR1 and CDR2 from the germline V gene are TSWWSYY and QGS. This CDR3 has 19 residues.

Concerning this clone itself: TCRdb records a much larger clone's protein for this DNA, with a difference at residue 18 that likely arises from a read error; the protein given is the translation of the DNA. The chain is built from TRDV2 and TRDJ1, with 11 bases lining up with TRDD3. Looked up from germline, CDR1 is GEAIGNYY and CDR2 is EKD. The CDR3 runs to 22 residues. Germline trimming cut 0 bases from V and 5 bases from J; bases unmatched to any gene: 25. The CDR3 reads CACDTSSLSAYWGIEDGDKLIF. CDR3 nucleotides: TGTGCCTGTGACACCTCGAGCCTTTCGGCGTACTGGGGGATAGAGGACGGGGATAAACTCATCTTT.

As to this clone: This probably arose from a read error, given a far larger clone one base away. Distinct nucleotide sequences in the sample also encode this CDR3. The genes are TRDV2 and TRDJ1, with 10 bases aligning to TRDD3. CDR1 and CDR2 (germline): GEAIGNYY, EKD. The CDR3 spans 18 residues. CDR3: CACDTVGGGYPRTDKLIF. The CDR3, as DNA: TGTGCCTGTGACACCGTGGGTGGGGGATACCCGCGCACCGATAAGCTCATCTTT.

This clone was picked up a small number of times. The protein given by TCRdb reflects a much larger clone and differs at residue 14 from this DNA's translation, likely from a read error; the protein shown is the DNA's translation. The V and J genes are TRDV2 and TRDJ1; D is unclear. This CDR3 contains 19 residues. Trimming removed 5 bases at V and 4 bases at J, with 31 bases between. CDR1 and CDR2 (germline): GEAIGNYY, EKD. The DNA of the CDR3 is TGTGCCTGTGTCCCCGTTGTTACCCCCACACTGTGGGACATCGATAAACTCATCTTT. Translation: CACVPVVTPTLWDIDKLIF.

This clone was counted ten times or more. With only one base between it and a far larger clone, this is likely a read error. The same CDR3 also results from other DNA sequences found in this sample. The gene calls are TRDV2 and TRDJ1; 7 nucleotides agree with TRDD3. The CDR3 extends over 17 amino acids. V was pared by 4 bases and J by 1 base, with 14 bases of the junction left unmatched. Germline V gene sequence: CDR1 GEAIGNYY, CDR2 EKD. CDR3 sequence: CACEELGGLRVTDKLIF. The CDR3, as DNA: TGTGCCTGTGAAGAGCTGGGGGGACTTAGGGTCACCGATAAACTCATCTTT.

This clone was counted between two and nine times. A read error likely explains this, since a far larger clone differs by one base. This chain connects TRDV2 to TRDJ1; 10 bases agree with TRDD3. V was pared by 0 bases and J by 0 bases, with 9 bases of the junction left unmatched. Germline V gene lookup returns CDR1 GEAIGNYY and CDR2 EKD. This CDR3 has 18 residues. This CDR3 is CACDTVGGGYPHTDKLIF. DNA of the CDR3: TGTGCCTGTGACACCGTGGGTGGGGGATACCCGCACACCGATAAACTCATCTTT.

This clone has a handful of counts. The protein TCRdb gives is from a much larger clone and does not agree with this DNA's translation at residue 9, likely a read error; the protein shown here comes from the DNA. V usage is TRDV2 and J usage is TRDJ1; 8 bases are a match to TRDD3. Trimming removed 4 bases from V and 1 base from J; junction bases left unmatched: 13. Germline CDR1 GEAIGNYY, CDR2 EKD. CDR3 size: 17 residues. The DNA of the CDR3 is TGTGCCTGTGAAGAACTGGGGGGATTTAGGGTCACCGATAAACTCATCTTT. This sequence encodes CACEELGGFRVTDKLIF.

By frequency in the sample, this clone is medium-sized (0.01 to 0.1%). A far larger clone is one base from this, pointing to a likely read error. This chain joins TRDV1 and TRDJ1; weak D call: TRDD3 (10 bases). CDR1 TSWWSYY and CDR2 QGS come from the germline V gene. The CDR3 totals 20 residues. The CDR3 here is CAPGKAFLRSGGYLSDKLIF. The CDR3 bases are TGTGCTCCTGGGAAGGCCTTCCTACGTTCTGGGGGATATCTATCCGATAAACTCATCTTT.

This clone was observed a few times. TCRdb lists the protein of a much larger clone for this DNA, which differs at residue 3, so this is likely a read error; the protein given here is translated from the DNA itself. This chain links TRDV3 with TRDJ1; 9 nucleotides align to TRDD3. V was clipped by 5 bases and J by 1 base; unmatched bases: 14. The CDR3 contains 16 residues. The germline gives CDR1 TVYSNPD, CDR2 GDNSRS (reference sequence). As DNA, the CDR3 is TGTGCCCTTATAAAGGGGATACGCTGGGGCACCGATAAACTCATCTTT. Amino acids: CALIKGIRWGTDKLIF.